These T cell receptor beta chains were read from a single sample in a study of identical twins. TCRdb recomputed calls from the 5' RACE reads with MiXCR, one row per CDR3 protein. The data contain about 280,000 distinct CDR3 sequences, 6.5% to 9.5% of them seen just once; the ten biggest clones take up less than 2.5%. These data also formed part of another study, on yellow fever vaccine responses in identical twins.

Sequencing was performed on memory (CD45RO+) T cells sorted from blood. All receptors derive from a woman between 18 and 29 years old in good health. Each CDR3 is given with its conserved first and last residue. The order of the fields is clone size, V gene, D gene, J gene, CDR3 DNA, CDR3 protein. The D gene is left open where the match is weak. Some rows mark clone size as missing; the rest say once, few, many or name a class of expanded clone.

many,TRBV29-1,TRBD1,TRBJ2-3,TGCAGCGTTGAAGCGACAGGGAGAGGCACAGATACGCAGTATTTT,CSVEATGRGTDTQYF
few,TRBV19,-,TRBJ2-4,TGTGCCAGTAGTATGGGCAGGTATCGATCTGACATTCAGTACTTC,CASSMGRYRSDIQYF
-,TRBV20-1,TRBD1,TRBJ1-2,TGCAGTGCTCCGGACAGGGGAACTGGCTACACCTTC,CSAPDRGTGYTF
-,TRBV4-2,TRBD1,TRBJ1-4,TGTGCCAGCAGCCAGGACAGGGGTGAAAAACTGTTTTTT,CASSQDRGEKLFF
few,TRBV28,TRBD2,TRBJ2-3,TGTGCCAGCAGCTACTCCGGGACTAGCGGGCCCCGCAAGGAGGGCGCAGATACGCAGTATTTT,CASSYSGTSGPRKEGADTQYF
-,TRBV2,-,TRBJ1-6,TGTGCCAGCAGTCGGGATACGAATAATTCACCCCTCCACTTT,CASSRDTNNSPLHF
many,TRBV29-1,TRBD2,TRBJ2-5,TGCAGCGTTGTTCTAGCGGGATTACAAGAGACCCAGTACTTC,CSVVLAGLQETQYF
many,TRBV20-1,-,TRBJ2-3,TGCAGTGCTAGAGATGCGAGTCAGGGGCCAGATACGCAGTATTTT,CSARDASQGPDTQYF
few,TRBV29-1,TRBD2,TRBJ2-4,TGCAGCCTCCGTAAGCGGGAGGGCGAATTGAAAAACATTCAGTACTTC,CSLRKREGELKNIQYF
few,TRBV7-9,-,TRBJ2-1,TGTGCCAGCAGCTTAAACGGGTTATCCTACAATGAGCAGTTCTTC,CASSLNGLSYNEQFF
many,TRBV29-1,-,TRBJ1-1,TGCAGCGTCTCCCCGGGACTCACGAACACTGAAGCTTTCTTT,CSVSPGLTNTEAFF
-,TRBV4-1,-,TRBJ1-3,TGCGCCAGCAGCCAGGAGGGACACGGGGGAAACACCATATATTTT,CASSQEGHGGNTIYF
many,TRBV5-6,-,TRBJ2-2,TGTGCCAGCAGCTTTTTACCGGACAGCCCGAACACCGGGGAGCTGTTTTTT,CASSFLPDSPNTGELFF
-,TRBV20-1,-,TRBJ1-1,TGCAGTGCCAGGGACGGACGGATGAACACTGAAGCTTTCTTT,CSARDGRMNTEAFF
-,TRBV20-1,-,TRBJ1-5,TGCAGTGCTTCCAATCGGGCGGCGGTTTCGCGGCCCCAGCATTTT,CSASNRAAVSRPQHF
few,TRBV3-1,-,TRBJ2-1,TGTGCCAGCAGCCAAGATCTCGGGGCGGTAGCGGAGTCCGATGAGCAGTTCTTC,CASSQDLGAVAESDEQFF
-,TRBV11-2,-,TRBJ2-1,TGTGCCAGCAGGGTTGGGTTTTTTGATACCAATGAGCAGTTCTTC,CASRVGFFDTNEQFF
-,TRBV28,TRBD1,TRBJ2-1,TGTGCCAGCAGTCGGACAGGGTCCGCCACAATCTACAATGAGCAGTTCTTC,CASSRTGSATIYNEQFF
many,TRBV12-3/TRBV12-4,-,TRBJ2-1,TGTGCCAGCAGTTTAGGTTTCCCAAGCGATGAGCAGTTCTTC,CASSLGFPSDEQFF
-,TRBV11-2,TRBD2,TRBJ2-1,TGTGCCAGCAGCTTATCTAGCGGGGTATACAATGAGCAGTTCTTC,CASSLSSGVYNEQFF
few,TRBV20-1,-,TRBJ1-1,TGCAGTGTCATAGGGGACGTAGGTAACACTGAAGCTTTCTTT,CSVIGDVGNTEAFF
-,TRBV5-6,TRBD1,TRBJ2-3,TGTGCCAGCAGCTCCATGCGGGACAGGGGGACAGATACGCAGTATTTT,CASSSMRDRGTDTQYF
few,TRBV19,TRBD1,TRBJ1-5,TGTGCCAGTAGTATGAGGGGACAGGGGAATCAGCCCCAGCATTTT,CASSMRGQGNQPQHF
few,TRBV7-2,-,TRBJ2-1,TGTGCCAGCAGCCGCCAGGGACTTTCCTCCTACAATGAGCAGTTCTTC,CASSRQGLSSYNEQFF
many,TRBV12-3/TRBV12-4,-,TRBJ2-5,TGTGCCAGCAGTCACAGTAGTTCCGAGACCCAGTACTTC,CASSHSSSETQYF
-,TRBV27,-,TRBJ2-6,TGTGCCAGCAGTTTATCGATAGGAGGGGTTTCCGGGGCCAACGTCCTGACTTTC,CASSLSIGGVSGANVLTF
few,TRBV12-3/TRBV12-4,TRBD1,TRBJ1-1,TGTGCCAGCAGTCGACAGGGGACGGGGGCTTTCTTT,CASSRQGTGAFF
many,TRBV5-1,-,TRBJ2-7,TGCGCCAGCAGCTTGGAGACGGCGGGACTCAGGTACGAGCAGTACTTC,CASSLETAGLRYEQYF
few,TRBV5-1,TRBD2,TRBJ2-1,TGCGCCAGCAACCCGGGACTAGCGACTAATGAGCAGTTCTTC,CASNPGLATNEQFF
few,TRBV20-1,TRBD2,TRBJ2-3,TGCAGTGCCCCTTCGGCGGGGGGGGCCACAGATACGCAGTATTTT,CSAPSAGGATDTQYF
few,TRBV6-2/TRBV6-3,TRBD1,TRBJ1-2,TGTGCCAGCAGTTTCCAGGACAGGGGGCACTATGGCTACACCTTC,CASSFQDRGHYGYTF
few,TRBV3-1,TRBD1,TRBJ1-5,TGTGCCAGCAGCCACGGACAGGGTAATCAGCCCCAGCATTTT,CASSHGQGNQPQHF
few,TRBV11-3,TRBD2,TRBJ2-7,TGTGCCAGCAGCTTAACGGGGACTAGCGACGATATTAGGTACTTC,CASSLTGTSDDIRYF
many,TRBV6-1,-,TRBJ2-1,TGTGCCAGCAGTAAGGACACCTACAATGAGCAGTTCTTC,CASSKDTYNEQFF
few,TRBV5-1,TRBD2,TRBJ2-3,TGCGCCAGCAGCTTGGGTAGCGGGACCGTCACAGATACGCAGTATTTT,CASSLGSGTVTDTQYF
-,TRBV7-9,-,TRBJ2-5,TGTGCCAGCAGCCTCCGAGGGGTATATGGAGTTGAGACCCAGTACTTC,CASSLRGVYGVETQYF
many,TRBV4-2,-,TRBJ2-7,TGTGCCAGCAGCCAAGATTGGGACATCCTCTCCTACGAGCAGTACTTC,CASSQDWDILSYEQYF
-,TRBV6-5,-,TRBJ2-7,TGTGCCAGCAGTTACGGGGCACCGAGCTCCTACGAGCAGTACTTC,CASSYGAPSSYEQYF
few,TRBV19,-,TRBJ2-1,TGTGCCAGTAGTTCTCGGGGGAGCAGGTACAATGAGCAGTTCTTC,CASSSRGSRYNEQFF
many,TRBV29-1,-,TRBJ2-3,TGCAGCGTTGGCGCAGGCGGGGATACGCAGTATTTT,CSVGAGGDTQYF
many,TRBV6-1,-,TRBJ1-1,TGTGCCAGCAGGAGACAGAAGAACACTGAAGCTTTCTTT,CASRRQKNTEAFF
-,TRBV9,TRBD1,TRBJ2-6,TGTGCCAGCAGCACCCGGGACAGGGGTTCTGGGGCCAACGTCCTGACTTTC,CASSTRDRGSGANVLTF
many,TRBV14,-,TRBJ2-5,TGTGCCAGCAGCCAAGGAGCGTACCAAGAGACCCAGTACTTC,CASSQGAYQETQYF
few,TRBV29-1,-,TRBJ1-4,TGCAGCGGGCAGATTGGGACCTTAAATGAAAAACTGTTTTTT,CSGQIGTLNEKLFF
many,TRBV20-1,-,TRBJ2-2,TGCAGTGCCGACGACAGGCAGAACACCGGGGAGCTGTTTTTT,CSADDRQNTGELFF
many,TRBV7-2,-,TRBJ2-1,TGTGCCAGCAGCCGTCACAATGAGCAGTTCTTC,CASSRHNEQFF
many,TRBV25-1,-,TRBJ2-7,TGTGCCAGCACCTTTGCTGGGGGCGAGCAGTACTTC,CASTFAGGEQYF
few,TRBV7-3,TRBD2,TRBJ2-3,TGTGCCAGCAGCTTAGTAGCGGGAGTCAAAGATACGCAGTATTTT,CASSLVAGVKDTQYF
few,TRBV18,TRBD2,TRBJ2-5,TGTGCCAGCTTCCTCGGACTAGCGGGAGGTCGGGAGACCCAGTACTTC,CASFLGLAGGRETQYF
many,TRBV4-1,TRBD2,TRBJ2-3,TGCGCCAGCAGCCAAGATCTTGGGAGGGCGGGCACAGATACGCAGTATTTT,CASSQDLGRAGTDTQYF
many,TRBV29-1,TRBD1,TRBJ1-2,TGCAGCGTTCGGTCCACAGGGGACAATAACTATGGCTACACCTTC,CSVRSTGDNNYGYTF
few,TRBV5-5,-,TRBJ2-5,TGTGCCAGCAGCCGAGGAGGGACGATAGAGACCCAGTACTTC,CASSRGGTIETQYF
-,TRBV6-4,TRBD2,TRBJ2-1,TGTGCCAGCAGTGACTCGCGGGGGGGCTACAATGAGCAGTTCTTC,CASSDSRGGYNEQFF
few,TRBV6-5,-,TRBJ1-2,TGTGCCAGCAGTTACTCCGAGGCTTTTGGCTATGGCTACACCTTC,CASSYSEAFGYGYTF
-,TRBV12-3/TRBV12-4,-,TRBJ2-1,TGTGCCAGCAGAAGAGGGGGGGCGAACTACAATGAGCAGTTCTTC,CASRRGGANYNEQFF
few,TRBV7-9,-,TRBJ2-5,TGTGCCAGCAGCTTAGTGGTCCAGGGAGGAGAGACCCAGTACTTC,CASSLVVQGGETQYF
few,TRBV5-1,TRBD2,TRBJ2-1,TGCGCCAGCAGCTTGGGGGGCGGGGGTTTGTACAATGAGCAGTTCTTC,CASSLGGGGLYNEQFF
many,TRBV3-1,TRBD2,TRBJ2-1,TGTGCCAGCAGTTCCGGACTAGCGGGAGTCAATGAGCAGTTCTTC,CASSSGLAGVNEQFF
many,TRBV5-1,-,TRBJ2-2,TGCGCCAGCAGCTTAACACCGAACACCGGGGAGCTGTTTTTT,CASSLTPNTGELFF